Each of the 18 T cell receptor beta chains below was sequenced from the same sample in a study of T cells in Graves' hyperthyroidism and ophthalmopathy. Researchers amplified the TCR beta CDR3 regions from RNA transcripts. RT-PCR in the first round (using the HTBI primer set) targeted the TCR CDR3. Using its own MiXCR run on the multiplex PCR reads, TCRdb lists one record per CDR3 protein. This sample has around 340,000 distinct CDR3 sequences, with 16% found just once. Sequenced sample: blood. Receptors originate from a man aged 25 to 45 with Graves' hyperthyroidism.

This clonotype was found a few times. This chain links TRBV5-1 with TRBJ1-1, with 7 nucleotides matching TRBD1. CDR1 is SGHRS, CDR2 YFSETQ, per germline. Germline trimming cut 4 bases from V and 4 bases from J; bases unmatched to any gene: 7. The CDR3 totals 14 residues. This chain's CDR3 is CASSGEGGGTEAFF. The CDR3 DNA reads as TGCGCCAGCAGCGGGGAAGGGGGCGGCACTGAAGCTTTCTTT.

On this clonotype: One junction end disagrees with the germline gene, perhaps due to a read error. The chain links TRBV12-3 or TRBV12-4 to TRBJ1-5; tentatively, D is TRBD1 (6 bases). The CDR3 loop spans 13 amino acids. CDR3 in amino acids: CASSMGADRPQQF. CDR3 bases: TGTGCCAGCAGTATGGGGGCCGATCGGCCCCAGCAGTTT.

This clonotype was seen many times. The chain couples TRBV2 to TRBJ2-1; 8 bases map to TRBD2. This CDR3 has 13 residues. The V gene's germline CDR1 is SNHLY and CDR2 FYNNEI. V lost 6 bases, J lost 14 bases, and 12 bases stayed unmatched. CDR3 sequence reads: CASRMGGRTEKFF. The CDR3 bases are TGTGCCAGCAGGATGGGCGGGAGGACCGAAAAGTTCTTC.

With regard to this clonotype: A read error may explain this, as a much larger clone is one base away. The chain links TRBV6-1 to TRBJ2-7; 7 bases match TRBD1. Germline assignment: CDR1 MNHNS and CDR2 SASEGT. J gave up 3 bases and V 7 bases, and 12 bases lay outside the gene matches. The CDR3 consists of 15 residues. DNA of the CDR3: TGTGCCAGCACTAAAGGTTTACAGGGGCTCTACGAGCAGTACTTC. This encodes CASTKGLQGLYEQYF.

Concerning this clonotype: This may come from a read error, since a much larger clone is one base off. This chain uses TRBV9 with TRBJ2-5; D might be TRBD2 (5 bases). Germline V lookup: CDR1 SGDLS, CDR2 YYNGEE. The V and J ends lost 0 bases and 1 base respectively, with 10 bases between them. This CDR3 has 15 residues. The CDR3: CASSVDTAGQETQYF. CDR3 coding DNA: TGTGCCAGCAGCGTAGATACGGCGGGCCAAGAGACCCAGTACTTC.

In this sample, this clonotype turned up a few times. This chain links TRBV15 with TRBJ1-3, with a possible D match to TRBD1 (5 bases). In germline, CDR1 is LNHNV, CDR2 YYDKDF (reference sequence). The CDR3 consists of 13 residues. Trimming removed 3 bases at V and 5 bases at J, with 8 bases between. The CDR3 reads CATSRTVRNTIYF. The CDR3 nucleotides read TGTGCCACCAGCAGGACAGTTAGAAACACCATATATTTT. The entire variable domain, with the rest obtained from reference TRBV15 and TRBJ1-3, is as follows: DAMVIQNPRYQVTQFGKPVTLSCSQTLNHNVMYWYQQKSSQAPKLLFHYYDKDFNNEADTPDNFQSRRPNTSFCFLDIRSPGLGDTAMYLCATSRTVRNTIYFGEGSWLTVV.

This clonotype was counted a few times. The chain has TRBV7-9 and TRBJ2-7; TRBD1 aligns across 8 bases. The CDR3 is 14 amino acids. The germline gives CDR1 SEHNR, CDR2 FQNEAQ (reference sequence). After removal of 5 bases from V and 3 bases from J, the junction contained 6 bases not matched to a gene. In nucleotides, the CDR3 is TGTGCCAGCAGCACCACAGGGGGAAACTACGAGCAGTACTTC. This encodes CASSTTGGNYEQYF.

This clonotype was observed a handful of times. CDR3 sequence (DNA): TGTGCCAGCGACCAAAGTCCGGGGACGGCTAACACTGAAGCTTTCTTT. This gives the protein CASDQSPGTANTEAFF. The rearrangement uses TRBV6-1 and TRBJ1-1, with D possibly TRBD1 on 5 matching bases. V lost 8 bases and J 2 bases, leaving 21 bases between the germline ends. CDR3 length equals 16 residues. The germline V gene encodes CDR1 MNHNS and CDR2 SASEGT.

As concerns this clonotype: Its ends do not fully match the called genes, so a read error is possible. The V call is TRBV11-2, the J call TRBJ2-1; the match to TRBD1 covers 8 bases. CDR1 and CDR2 from the germline V gene are SGHAT and FQNNGV. The CDR3 loop spans 18 amino acids. The CDR3 DNA follows: TGCGCCAGCAGCTCACCTTTCTGCGGGACAGGCTTCTACAATGAGCAGTTCTTC. Residues: CASSSPFCGTGFYNEQFF.

In regard to this clonotype: Germline is not matched at one junction end, which may reflect a read error. V is TRBV7-9 and J is TRBJ2-7; D may be TRBD2 (7 bases). Germline-derived CDR1 and CDR2 are SEHNR and FQNEAQ (reference sequence). The length of the CDR3 is 12 residues. The CDR3 loop is CASNLGGGEQYF. The CDR3 DNA follows: TGTGCCAGCAACTTAGGGGGGGGCGAGCAGTACTTC.

Ten or more counts support this clonotype. This rearrangement joins TRBV6-1 to TRBJ2-7; D is unclear. Germline V gene lookup returns CDR1 MNHNS and CDR2 SASEGT. The CDR3 is 13 amino acids. Trimming pared 6 bases from V and 3 bases from J, leaving 12 bases between. The CDR3 loop reads CASSEFGRYEQYF. CDR3 coding DNA: TGTGCCAGCAGCGAATTTGGGCGCTACGAGCAGTACTTC.

This clonotype was seen more than once but under ten times. A much larger clone is a single base away; this may be a read error. The CDR3 spells CASSPSGESYEQFF. CDR3 in DNA: TGTGCCAGCTCGCCGTCAGGGGAATCCTACGAGCAGTTCTTC. The chain carries TRBV18 and TRBJ2-7, with D perhaps matching TRBD1 (6 bases). With the DNA end fitting TRBJ2-1 better, the J assignment may be wrong. The CDR3 spans 14 residues. Germline values: CDR1 KGHSH, CDR2 LQKENI.

The chain joins TRBV11-1 to TRBJ1-2; D not certain. The CDR3 runs 14 residues. Germline values: CDR1 SGHAT, CDR2 FQDESV (reference sequence). V lost 1 base and J lost 6, with 12 bases in between. The CDR3 coding sequence is TGTGCCAGCAGCTTAGGAGGGCCCGGACATGGCTACACCTTC. Protein product: CASSLGGPGHGYTF.

This clonotype showed up just a few times. The CDR3 loop reads CASSDDRALNTEAFF. CDR3 bases: TGCGCCAGCAGCGACGACAGGGCGTTGAACACTGAAGCTTTCTTT. This chain connects TRBV5-1 to TRBJ1-1; 7 nucleotides match TRBD1. The CDR3 loop spans 15 amino acids. V gave up 4 bases and J gave up 0 bases; unmatched junction bases: 6. Germline CDR1 reads SGHRS; CDR2 reads YFSETQ.

In its sample, this clonotype was seen once. The chain combines TRBV20-1 with TRBJ2-1; TRBD2 matches 9 bases. The CDR3 extends over 14 amino acids. V lost 5 bases and J lost 9; bases outside the gene matches: 11. Looked up from germline, CDR1 is DFQATT and CDR2 is SNEGSKA (reference sequence). DNA of the CDR3: TGCAGTGCTGGGCGGGCGGGAGGGTCCGGTGAGCAGTTCTTC. Its translation: CSAGRAGGSGEQFF.

This clonotype was seen at least ten times. The chain couples TRBV10-2 to TRBJ1-2; 7 nucleotides line up with TRBD1. The CDR3 covers 16 residues. V shed 8 bases and J 3 bases; nucleotides not matched to a gene: 15. Per the germline V gene, CDR1 is WSHSY and CDR2 is SAAADI. The CDR3, as DNA: TGCGCCAGCTCCGATACGCTGGGACAGCCCGACTATGGCTACACCTTC. Protein: CASSDTLGQPDYGYTF.

This clonotype was detected ten times or more. J is TRBJ1-1 and V is TRBV5-1; TRBD1 agrees at 7 bases. The length of the CDR3 is 16 residues. Trimming removed 5 bases from V and 0 bases from J; junction bases left unmatched: 10. Germline loops: CDR1 SGHRS, CDR2 YFSETQ. CDR3 nucleotide sequence: TGCGCCAGCAGGCGGGACAGCCACCTGCTGAACACTGAAGCTTTCTTT. Its protein product is CASRRDSHLLNTEAFF.

Ten or more counts support this clonotype. The V call is TRBV5-1, the J call TRBJ2-3; 12 nucleotides match TRBD2. J was trimmed by 5 bases and V by 4 bases; bases with no gene match: 14. CDR1 is SGHRS and CDR2 is YFSETQ in the germline V gene. The length of the CDR3 is 18 residues. CDR3 bases: TGCGCCAGCAGCGGGACTAGCGGGTTCATTCGAAGGGGAGATACGCAGTATTTT. Translating gives CASSGTSGFIRRGDTQYF.